This passage covers 24 T cell receptor beta chains from one sample sequenced in a study of Ad26.COV2.S vaccination and SARS-CoV-2 variants. Treatment in this sample: some 19 received Ad26.COV2.S at low or high dose, single or two shots; roughly five received placebo; per-sample allocation not given. On day 63 after the first injection, vaccine and placebo recipients gave samples. Measured with immunoSEQ multiplex PCR; TCRdb has only the in-frame clones, and not every one. In the table there are 380,000 or so clones, 80% to 90% of which are singletons. This material consisted of peripheral blood, taken in a trial of Ad26.COV2.S vaccine versus placebo. These receptors were obtained from a person aged 18 to 59 who received the Ad26.COV2.S COVID-19 vaccine or a placebo.

In this sample, this clone turned up once. The chain uses TRBV19 and TRBJ2-7; D might be TRBD1 (6 bases). Germline assignment: CDR1 LNHDA and CDR2 SQIVND (reference sequence). Trimming left V 4 bases short and J 3 bases short, with 16 bases between. The CDR3 sequence is 15 residues long. DNA of the CDR3: TGTGCCAGTAGTACTACCAGGACAGCAAGCTACGAGCAGTACTTC. Its protein product is CASSTTRTASYEQYF.

The rearrangement joins TRBV5-1 to TRBJ1-1, with D possibly matching TRBD1 (5 bases). Germline lookup yields CDR1 SGHRS and CDR2 YFSETQ. Trimming pared 1 base from V and 1 base from J, leaving 11 bases between. The CDR3 is 15 amino acids. CDR3 loop: CASSLQGSGNTEAFF. CDR3 DNA sequence: TGCGCCAGCAGCTTGCAGGGATCGGGGAACACTGAAGCTTTCTTT.

CDR3 in amino acids: CASSTTQGADQPQHF. CDR3 coding DNA: TGTGCCAGCAGTACGACTCAGGGGGCCGATCAGCCCCAGCATTTT. The chain employs TRBV28 and TRBJ1-5, with TRBD1 matching over 8 bases. The CDR3 contains 15 residues. Germline CDR1 and CDR2: MDHEN and SYDVKM. J gave up 5 bases and V 5 bases, and 8 bases lay outside the gene matches. The full variable domain, in which reference TRBV28 and TRBJ1-5 provide the parts outside the CDR3, is DVKVTQSSRYLVKRTGEKVFLECVQDMDHENMFWYRQDPGLGLRLIYFSYDVKMKEKGDIPEGYSVSREKKERFSLILESASTNQTSMYLCASSTTQGADQPQHFGDGTRLSIL.

This clone was counted once. The chain joins TRBV10-1 to TRBJ1-1; no firm D call. This CDR3 is built from 15 residues. The germline V gene encodes CDR1 WNHNN and CDR2 SYGVQD (reference sequence). V shed 6 bases and J shed 0 bases, with 14 bases lying between them. CDR3 sequence: CASSRGRYMNTEAFF. DNA for the CDR3: TGCGCCAGCAGCCGCGGGAGGTATATGAACACTGAAGCTTTCTTT.

The chain combines TRBV4-2 with TRBJ2-5; D may be TRBD2 (6 bases). The length of the CDR3 is 17 residues. CDR1 LGHNA and CDR2 YNFKEQ come from the germline V gene. With 0 bases removed from V and 1 base from J, the gap between germline ends came to 15 bases. The CDR3 sequence: CASSQDRTRGTQETQYF. The CDR3 nucleotides are TGTGCCAGCAGCCAAGATCGGACCCGGGGGACCCAAGAGACCCAGTACTTC.

The chain combines TRBV6-5 with TRBJ2-5; 10 bases are a match to TRBD2. The V gene end was trimmed by 4 bases and the J gene end by 5 bases; junction bases not matched to a gene: 4. The CDR3 runs to 14 residues. The germline CDR1 and CDR2 sequences are MNHEY and SVGAGI. Written as DNA, the CDR3 is TGTGCCAGCAGTTCCGGAGCGGGAGGGGAGACCCAGTACTTC. It codes for CASSSGAGGETQYF.

The J gene is TRBJ2-3, the V gene TRBV24-1; D may be TRBD1 (6 bases). This CDR3 comprises 16 residues. The V gene's germline CDR1 is KGHDR and CDR2 SFDVKD. V was shortened by 3 bases and J by 3 bases, with 15 bases between the two germline ends. The CDR3 DNA sequence: TGTGCCACCAGTGATGACAGGTTGGTGAGGACAGATACGCAGTATTTT. The encoded protein is CATSDDRLVRTDTQYF.

J is TRBJ2-7 and V is TRBV5-4, with D possibly TRBD1 on 5 matching bases. Per germline, CDR1 SGHNT and CDR2 YYREEE (reference sequence). V was clipped by 3 bases and J by 4 bases, with 14 bases between them. The CDR3 totals 14 residues. The CDR3 DNA follows: TGTGCCAGCAGCTCGACAGCTACTTCGTACGAGCAGTACTTC. It specifies CASSSTATSYEQYF.

The gene calls are TRBV5-1 and TRBJ2-1; D is perhaps TRBD2 (5 bases). The CDR3 is 15 amino acids. CDR1 is SGHRS, CDR2 YFSETQ, per germline. Trimming pared 4 bases from V and 0 bases from J, leaving 11 bases between. This CDR3 reads CASSPDSASYNEQFF. The CDR3 nucleotides read TGCGCCAGCAGCCCGGACTCGGCCTCCTACAATGAGCAGTTCTTC.

This chain joins TRBV28 and TRBJ1-5, with a tentative D call TRBD1 (5 bases). The CDR3 spans 16 residues. Trimming removed 2 bases at V and 0 bases at J, with 11 bases between. Germline V lookup: CDR1 MDHEN, CDR2 SYDVKM. The CDR3 nucleotides read TGTGCCAGCAGTTTACTCCGGGGCGATAGCAATCAGCCCCAGCATTTT. This translates into CASSLLRGDSNQPQHF.

This chain joins TRBV19 and TRBJ2-5, with TRBD1 identical over 9 bases. Germline V gene lookup returns CDR1 LNHDA and CDR2 SQIVND (reference sequence). J was trimmed by 4 bases and V by 4 bases; bases with no gene match: 4. The length of the CDR3 is 14 residues. The CDR3 coding sequence is TGTGCCAGTAGTACGGGACAGGGATCAGAGACCCAGTACTTC. Its translation is CASSTGQGSETQYF. Full variable domain (remainder filled in from reference TRBV19 and TRBJ2-5): DGGITQSPKYLFRKEGQNVTLSCEQNLNHDAMYWYRQDPGQGLRLIYYSQIVNDFQKGDIAEGYSVSREKKESFPLTVTSAQKNPTAFYLCASSTGQGSETQYFGPGTRLLVL.

CDR3 region: CAISGTAYSNQPQHF. The CDR3 DNA is TGTGCCATCAGCGGGACGGCTTATAGCAATCAGCCCCAGCATTTT. The chain combines TRBV10-3 with TRBJ1-5; D possibly corresponds to TRBD1 (5 bases). This CDR3 spans 15 amino acids. Trimming stripped 6 bases from V and 0 bases from J, with 12 bases between. The germline V gene has CDR1 ENHRY and CDR2 SYGVKD.

The gene calls are TRBV11-2 and TRBJ1-6; 9 bases are a match to TRBD1. Trimming cost V 2 bases and J 10 bases; bases outside gene matches: 6. Germline loops: CDR1 SGHAT, CDR2 FQNNGV. The length of the CDR3 is 15 residues. The CDR3 loop is CASSLTGGAPSPLHF. The CDR3 bases are TGTGCCAGCAGCTTAACAGGGGGCGCTCCGTCACCCCTCCACTTT.

The chain uses TRBV5-1 and TRBJ2-1; D perhaps matches TRBD2 (5 bases). The V end lost 0 bases, the J end lost 9 bases, and 10 bases lay between the germline ends. Germline loops: CDR1 SGHRS, CDR2 YFSETQ. The CDR3 spans 13 residues. The CDR3: CASSLGGPGEQFF. The CDR3 DNA sequence: TGCGCCAGCAGCTTGGGAGGGCCAGGTGAGCAGTTCTTC. Together with reference TRBV5-1 and TRBJ2-1, the CDR3 gives the full variable domain: KAGVTQTPRYLIKTRGQQVTLSCSPISGHRSVSWYQQTPGQGLQFLFEYFSETQRNKGNFPGRFSGRQFSNSRSEMNVSTLELGDSALYLCASSLGGPGEQFFGPGTRLTVL.

This chain uses TRBV7-3 with TRBJ2-6, with TRBD1 matching 8 bases. Trimming cost V 5 bases and J 0 bases; bases outside gene matches: 9. Germline V gives CDR1 SGHTA, CDR2 FQGTGA. The CDR3 is 18 residues long. CDR3: CASSTTGTGSSGANVLTF. The CDR3 DNA reads TGTGCCAGCAGCACTACCGGGACAGGAAGCTCTGGGGCCAACGTCCTGACTTTC. The full variable domain, its missing parts supplied by reference TRBV7-3 and TRBJ2-6, is GAGVSQTPSNKVTEKGKYVELRCDPISGHTALYWYRQSLGQGPEFLIYFQGTGAADDSGLPNDRFFAVRPEGSVSTLKIQRTERGDSAVYLCASSTTGTGSSGANVLTFGAGSRLTVL.

This chain joins TRBV28 and TRBJ1-4; D is perhaps TRBD1 (6 bases). Trimming pared 6 bases from V and 0 bases from J, leaving 17 bases between. The CDR3 spans 17 residues. Germline values: CDR1 MDHEN, CDR2 SYDVKM. DNA of the CDR3: TGTGCCAGCAGCTCCCCGAGGGGGGGTTCAACTAATGAAAAACTGTTTTTT. Its protein is CASSSPRGGSTNEKLFF.

The DNA for the CDR3 is TGCGCCAGCGGGCAGGGGAACTACCAAGAGACCCAGTACTTC. Residues: CASGQGNYQETQYF. The genes are TRBV5-1 and TRBJ2-5; TRBD1 might be the D (6 bases). Trimming took 7 bases from V and 0 from J, leaving 13 bases between them. CDR1 and CDR2 (germline): SGHRS, YFSETQ. This CDR3 has 14 residues.

The V call is TRBV7-9, the J call TRBJ2-7; possible D gene TRBD1, 5 bases. Germline V gives CDR1 SEHNR, CDR2 FQNEAQ (reference sequence). V was pared by 5 bases and J by 2 bases, with 10 bases between. This CDR3 region has 13 residues. The CDR3 loop is CASSQDSTYEQYF. The CDR3 DNA sequence: TGTGCCAGCAGCCAAGACAGTACCTACGAGCAGTACTTC.

In its sample, this clone was seen once. This rearrangement joins TRBV9 to TRBJ2-1, with TRBD2 identical over 11 bases. The CDR3 length is 15 residues. Germline V gene lookup returns CDR1 SGDLS and CDR2 YYNGEE. V shed 4 bases and J 4 bases; nucleotides not matched to a gene: 4. The CDR3 here is CASSLRLAGYNEQFF. CDR3 DNA: TGTGCCAGCAGCCTACGACTAGCGGGGTACAATGAGCAGTTCTTC.

The CDR3 coding sequence is TGTGCCAGCAGCCCGGACCAGGTTTCACCCCTCCACTTT. Its translation is CASSPDQVSPLHF. The rearrangement uses TRBV5-4 and TRBJ1-6, with no clear D. The CDR3 is 13 residues long. V lost 4 bases and J lost 9, with 11 bases in between. Germline V gene sequence: CDR1 SGHNT, CDR2 YYREEE (reference sequence).

The chain couples TRBV6-1 to TRBJ1-1; 10 bases line up with TRBD1. Germline V CDR1 and CDR2: MNHNS, SASEGT. V was clipped by 1 base and J by 7 bases; unmatched bases: 9. The CDR3 is 16 amino acids. As DNA, the CDR3 is TGTGCCAGCAGTGAAGGAGGAGGGACAGGGGTGGGTGAAGCTTTCTTT. As protein: CASSEGGGTGVGEAFF.

The chain recombines TRBV4-3 with TRBJ2-1; 7 bases fit TRBD2. Trimming at V came to 0 bases and at J to 9 bases, leaving 5 bases not matched to a gene. This CDR3 spans 14 amino acids. Looked up from germline, CDR1 is LGHNA and CDR2 is YSLEER. The CDR3 sequence is CASSQDGGESEQFF. CDR3 sequence (DNA): TGCGCCAGCAGCCAAGATGGGGGGGAGAGTGAGCAGTTCTTC.

The chain combines TRBV5-8 with TRBJ2-1, with 11 bases fitting TRBD2. In germline, CDR1 is SGHTS, CDR2 YDEGEE. The CDR3 is 18 amino acids. The trim removed 1 base at V and 4 bases at J, leaving 10 bases unmatched. The CDR3 region has the DNA TGTGCCAGCAGCTTGAAACTAGCGGGGGCTCAGAGGTACAATGAGCAGTTCTTC. Translated: CASSLKLAGAQRYNEQFF.

The V call is TRBV10-1, the J call TRBJ2-5; a weak D match, TRBD1 (5 bases). Germline CDR1 reads WNHNN; CDR2 reads SYGVQD (reference sequence). V was pared by 4 bases and J by 1 base, with 16 bases between. This CDR3 has 16 residues. The CDR3, as DNA: TGCGCCAGCAGTGGGGATTCTCAGGGTACCCAAGAGACCCAGTACTTC. Its translation is CASSGDSQGTQETQYF.